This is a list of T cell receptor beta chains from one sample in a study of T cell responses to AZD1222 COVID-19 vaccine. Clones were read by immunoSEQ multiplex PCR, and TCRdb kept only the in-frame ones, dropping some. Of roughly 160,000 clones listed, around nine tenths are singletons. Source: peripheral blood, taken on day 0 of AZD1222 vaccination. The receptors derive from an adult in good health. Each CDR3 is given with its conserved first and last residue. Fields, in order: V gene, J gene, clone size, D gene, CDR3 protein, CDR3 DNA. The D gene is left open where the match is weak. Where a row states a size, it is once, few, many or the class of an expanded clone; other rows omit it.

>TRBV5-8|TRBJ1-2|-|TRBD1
CASSLGGQWGNYGYTF
TGTGCCAGCAGCTTGGGGGGACAGTGGGGTAACTATGGCTACACCTTC
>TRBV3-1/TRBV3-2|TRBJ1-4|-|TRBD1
CASSLAGTGGAREKLFF
TGTGCCAGCAGCCTGGCCGGGACAGGGGGCGCCAGGGAAAAACTGTTTTTT
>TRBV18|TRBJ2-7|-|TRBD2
CASSPPGGDYYEQYF
TGTGCCAGCTCACCACCGGGAGGGGACTACTACGAGCAGTACTTC
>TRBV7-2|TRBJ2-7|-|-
CASSKTTYEQYF
TGTGCCAGCAGCAAGACTACCTACGAGCAGTACTTC
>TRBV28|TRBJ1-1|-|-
CASKRRGEAFF
TGTGCCAGCAAAAGGAGGGGTGAAGCTTTCTTT
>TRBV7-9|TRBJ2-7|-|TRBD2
CASSPRGGVLSYEQYF
TGTGCCAGCAGCCCACGGGGGGGCGTTCTGTCGTACGAGCAGTACTTC
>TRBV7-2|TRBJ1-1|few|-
CASSFYGTPEAFF
TGTGCCAGCAGCTTCTACGGGACACCTGAAGCTTTCTTT
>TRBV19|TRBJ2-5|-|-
CASSWGQNRETQYF
TGTGCCAGTAGTTGGGGACAAAATCGGGAGACCCAGTACTTC
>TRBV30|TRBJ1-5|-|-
CAWSTNSNQPQHF
TGTGCCTGGTCTACAAATAGCAATCAGCCCCAGCATTTT
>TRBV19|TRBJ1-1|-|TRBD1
CASTPTGDTEAFF
TGTGCCAGCACCCCCACAGGGGATACTGAAGCTTTCTTT